This TCR beta chain comes out of a study of CD8 T cells in ankylosing spondylitis. The study's findings and limits: Reactive arthritis synovial fluid and blood previously showed some of these motif variants.

TCRdb re-called the 5' RACE reads with MiXCR, one entry per CDR3 protein. The sample lists some 240,000 distinct CDR3 sequences, roughly 8.6% occurring once. Trimming cost V 4 bases and J 2 bases, with 15 bases left between them. The V gene's germline CDR1 is SEHNR and CDR2 FQNEAQ (reference sequence). This CDR3 is built from 15 residues. This clonotype showed up just a few times. Its antigen is not known. This rearrangement joins TRBV7-9 to TRBJ2-7, with D tentatively TRBD1 (6 bases). This receptor was taken from a male donor with ankylosing spondylitis or in good health (not recorded which). The sequenced sample consisted of blood, either unsorted or a sorted T cell fraction (not recorded which). The CDR3 nucleotides read TGTGCCAGCAGCTCCCCCGGGACAACCCCCTACGAGCAGTACTTC. It is translated as CASSSPGTTPYEQYF.